This entry concerns a single T cell receptor beta chain. The table came from immunoSEQ multiplex PCR; TCRdb's copy has only in-frame clones and leaves some out. The table includes approximately 75,000 clones, over 85% detected once. This sample stems from a study of technical replicates of blood from a few donors. Germline CDR1 reads SQVTM; CDR2 reads ANQGSEA. CDR3 length: 14 residues. The ends lost 8 bases at V and 6 bases at J; junction bases unmatched: 11. The chain combines TRBV29-1 with TRBJ1-1; 11 nucleotides match TRBD1. The TCR was taken from a human donor in good health. Sequencing was performed on T cells isolated from PBMCs. CDR3 region: CSWNTGTGGPEAFF. Here the CDR3 DNA reads TGCAGCTGGAATACCGGGACAGGGGGTCCTGAAGCTTTCTTT.